The rows below give T cell receptor beta chains drawn from one sample of a study of breast tumors, draining lymph nodes, adjacent tissues. TCRdb passed the multiplex PCR reads through MiXCR, listing each CDR3 protein once. The data show about 60,000 distinct CDR3 sequences, with roughly 57% seen just once and roughly a fifth held by the top ten. The sequencing sample was made of breast tumor tissue. Receptor source: a female donor with breast cancer. Some clones in this sample may be carry-over from other donors' samples. CDR3s include the opening cysteine and the closing phenylalanine or tryptophan. Each record gives: clone size, J gene, D gene, V gene, CDR3 protein, CDR3 DNA. D genes are given only for firm matches. Rows may omit the clone size; those that give it use once, few, many or a size class.

-,TRBJ2-1,TRBD1,TRBV29-1,CSSLQGAFYNEQFF,TGCAGCAGTTTACAGGGGGCGTTCTACAATGAGCAGTTCTTC
-,TRBJ2-7,-,TRBV11-1,CASSLQGPREQYF,TGTGCCAGCAGCTTACAGGGGCCGCGCGAGCAGTACTTC
-,TRBJ2-7,TRBD2,TRBV15,CATSRGLAGEGGGYEQYF,TGTGCCACCAGCAGGGGACTAGCGGGAGAAGGGGGGGGCTACGAGCAGTACTTC
-,TRBJ2-2,-,TRBV7-2,CASSSIRATGELFF,TGTGCCAGCAGCTCGATCAGGGCGACCGGGGAGCTGTTTTTT
-,TRBJ1-4,TRBD1,TRBV13,CASSLVTGKLLQGWDEKLFF,TGTGCCAGCAGCTTAGTTACGGGTAAGCTCCTACAGGGGTGGGACGAAAAACTGTTTTTT
-,TRBJ1-6,-,TRBV11-2,CASSLVGRWGRGSPLHF,TGTGCCAGCAGCTTAGTTGGTCGCTGGGGCAGGGGATCACCCCTCCACTTT
-,TRBJ2-1,-,TRBV11-2,CASSPSRVHNEQFF,TGTGCCAGCAGCCCCTCACGTGTCCACAATGAGCAGTTCTTC
-,TRBJ2-5,TRBD1,TRBV9,CASSGDGDSSYSSGETQYF,TGTGCCAGCAGCGGGGATGGGGACAGCTCCTATTCTTCTGGAGAGACCCAGTACTTC
medium-sized,TRBJ2-1,-,TRBV19,CASSIGGSYNEQFF,TGTGCCAGTAGTATAGGGGGCTCCTACAATGAGCAGTTCTTC
-,TRBJ2-5,-,TRBV11-2,CASSGLQETQYF,TGTGCCAGCAGCGGGCTCCAAGAGACCCAGTACTTC
many,TRBJ2-7,-,TRBV7-9,CASSLGTAESYEQYF,TGTGCCAGCAGCTTAGGTACAGCGGAGTCCTACGAGCAGTACTTC
many,TRBJ1-6,-,TRBV5-6,CASSWGGGNSPLHF,TGTGCCAGCAGCTGGGGGGGGGGAAATTCACCCCTCCACTTT
many,TRBJ2-7,-,TRBV5-1,CASALTQFYEQYF,TGCGCCAGCGCCCTGACACAATTCTACGAGCAGTACTTC
many,TRBJ2-3,-,TRBV6-1,CASTPGGPSTDTQYF,TGTGCCAGCACCCCGGGGGGCCCTAGCACAGATACGCAGTATTTT
-,TRBJ2-3,TRBD1,TRBV29-1,CSLPGQGTDTQYF,TGCAGCCTACCGGGACAGGGGACAGATACGCAGTATTTT
-,TRBJ2-1,TRBD2,TRBV5-4,CASSLGLAGENEQFF,TGTGCCAGCAGCTTGGGACTAGCGGGGGAAAATGAGCAGTTCTTC
-,TRBJ1-1,TRBD1,TRBV28,CASSPTGTGNTEAFF,TGTGCCAGCAGTCCTACCGGGACAGGGAACACTGAAGCTTTCTTT
-,TRBJ2-2,TRBD1,TRBV19,CASSAGQGYAGELFF,TGTGCCAGTAGTGCTGGACAGGGCTACGCCGGGGAGCTGTTTTTT
-,TRBJ2-1,TRBD2,TRBV19,CASSVSGGTGSYNEQSF,TGTGCCAGTAGTGTAAGCGGGGGGACCGGCTCCTACAATGAGCAGTCCTTC
-,TRBJ1-2,TRBD1,TRBV5-1,CASSRDSPYYGYTF,TGCGCCAGCAGCCGGGACAGTCCGTACTATGGCTACACCTTC
-,TRBJ1-3,TRBD1,TRBV27,CASYSDRYFPGNTIYF,TGTGCCAGCTACTCGGACAGGTACTTTCCTGGAAACACCATATATTTT
many,TRBJ2-7,TRBD2,TRBV5-6,CASSLGTSLYEQYF,TGTGCCAGCAGCTTAGGGACTAGTCTGTACGAGCAGTACTTC